Detailed here is one T cell receptor (beta chain). This CDR3 comprises 13 residues. The trim removed 6 bases at V and 4 bases at J, leaving 1 base unmatched. From germline, CDR1 is SGHVS and CDR2 FQNEAQ. The sample originates from a study of CD8 T cells in ankylosing spondylitis. TCR beta libraries were made by quantitative 5'-RACE with molecular barcodes. MiXCR was run by TCRdb on the 5' RACE reads, yielding one entry per CDR3 protein. The sample holds about 310,000 distinct CDR3 sequences, more than 20% seen once. This TCR derives from a female donor with ankylosing spondylitis or in good health (not recorded which). Material: blood, either unsorted or a sorted T cell fraction (not recorded which). The V call is TRBV7-8, the J call TRBJ1-4, with 8 bases lining up with TRBD1. This CDR3 reads CASRGQVNEKLFF. The CDR3 DNA sequence: TGTGCCAGCAGGGGACAGGTTAATGAAAAACTGTTTTTT.